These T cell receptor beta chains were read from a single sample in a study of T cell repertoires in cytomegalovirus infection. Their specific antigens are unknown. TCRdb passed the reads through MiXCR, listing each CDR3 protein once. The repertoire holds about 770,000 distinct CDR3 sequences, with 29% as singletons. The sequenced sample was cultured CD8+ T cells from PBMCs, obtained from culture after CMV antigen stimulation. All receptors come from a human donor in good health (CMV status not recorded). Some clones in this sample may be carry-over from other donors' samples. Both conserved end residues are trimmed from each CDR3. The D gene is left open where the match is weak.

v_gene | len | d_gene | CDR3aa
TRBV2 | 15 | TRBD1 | ASSAGQGWGSNQPQH
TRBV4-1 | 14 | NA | ASSQSIAVDQETQY
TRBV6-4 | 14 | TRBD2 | ASSDSGLAGSDTQY
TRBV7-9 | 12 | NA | ASRPAMAGDTQY
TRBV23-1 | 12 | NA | ASIEHLMNTEAF
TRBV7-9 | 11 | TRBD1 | ASSLEGGQGKY
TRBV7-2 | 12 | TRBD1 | ASSPQGWDYGYT
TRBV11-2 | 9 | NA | ARRTEDGYT
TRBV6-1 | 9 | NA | ASSEWAKLF
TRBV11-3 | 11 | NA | ASSPTSEETQY
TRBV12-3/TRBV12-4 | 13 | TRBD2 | ASSSSLAAQETQY
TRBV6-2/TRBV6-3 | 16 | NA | ASIHSPTEGIYNSPLH
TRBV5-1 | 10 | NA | ASSLFQNEAF
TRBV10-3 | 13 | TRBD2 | AIKIAGTNTGELF
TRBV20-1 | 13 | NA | SARDKGGAVDTQY
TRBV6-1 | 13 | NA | ASSELERSSYEQY
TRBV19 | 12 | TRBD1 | ASSTSGGTGELF
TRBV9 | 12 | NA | ATSGGDSGNTIY
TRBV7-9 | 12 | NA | ASSSQEDGSEAF
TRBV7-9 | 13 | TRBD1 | ASSPRTGGFLGYT